This TCR beta chain was captured in a study of blood T cell repertoires in COVID-19. Across the whole study: Specimens from acute and convalescent COVID-19 originated in the United States, Italy and Spain. Nucleic acid was either cDNA or gDNA, and it came from T cells, B-cell-depleted T cells, or PBMCs.

Only in-frame clones appear in the TCRdb table, and some are missing; sequencing was by immunoSEQ multiplex PCR. The sample consists of some 180,000 clones, about 85% of them appearing once. This clone was counted between two and nine times. The source of this sequence is a man between 60 and 75 years old with active or convalescent COVID-19. Source material: peripheral blood.

The CDR3 DNA sequence: TGTGCCACCAGTGATTTGCGCCAGGGTAACACCGGGGAGCTGTTTTTT. This codes for CATSDLRQGNTGELFF. The chain couples TRBV24-1 to TRBJ2-2, with D perhaps TRBD1 (5 bases). Germline-derived CDR1 and CDR2 are KGHDR and SFDVKD. This CDR3 is built from 16 residues. Between the trimmed V and J ends, which lost 0 bases and 2 bases, there was a span of 9 bases.